This TCR beta chain appears in the sequencing data of a study of cytomegalovirus exposure and HLA in healthy donors. The overall study: A data release that came early held 80 million to 95 million unique TCRs from HLA-typed donors.

This clone was seen a few times. As yet, its antigen is unknown. This CDR3 contains 13 residues. Deletions cut 2 bases from V and 2 bases from J, with 6 bases between. Germline V gene lookup returns CDR1 SGHVS and CDR2 FNYEAQ. PCR used 60 Vbeta primers and 13 Jbeta primers. Assay: immunoSEQ multiplex PCR; the TCRdb copy retains only in-frame clones and omits some. The profile shows approximately 120,000 clones, roughly a sixth of them singletons. The study's findings and limits: In a later analysis, at a false discovery rate of 0.05, roughly 17,000 TCR beta sequences were associated with HLA alleles.

The specimen sequenced was PBMCs. J is TRBJ1-1 and V is TRBV7-6; no reliable D call. The sequence came from a female donor in good health and CMV-seropositive. As DNA, the CDR3 is TGTGCCAGCAGCTTACAGGTTAACACTGAAGCTTTCTTT. Translated: CASSLQVNTEAFF.